This T cell receptor beta chain derives from a study of cytomegalovirus exposure and HLA in healthy donors. General study findings and limits: For most TCR sequences rarity was the rule, although some public TCRs occurred in many donors.

The PCR employed 60 Vbeta primers together with 13 Jbeta primers. Using immunoSEQ multiplex PCR, the repertoire was profiled, and TCRdb retains in-frame clones only, with some absent. Among 100,000 or so clones listed, roughly 70% were seen once. A word on this clone: Its target is unknown.

V was shortened by 0 bases and J by 4 bases, with 11 bases between the two germline ends. This CDR3 comprises 15 residues. The germline CDR1 and CDR2 sequences are SGHRS and YFSETQ. This sequence was found in a man aged 50 to 60 in good health and CMV-seronegative. V and J are TRBV5-1 and TRBJ1-5; D remains ambiguous. The specimen sequenced was PBMCs. The CDR3 is CASSLEPSANQPQHF. DNA of the CDR3: TGCGCCAGCAGCTTGGAACCATCCGCGAATCAGCCCCAGCATTTT.